This TCR beta chain was sequenced for a study of cytomegalovirus exposure and HLA in healthy donors. The germline gives CDR1 SGDLS, CDR2 YYNGEE. The ends were cut back, 4 bases at V and 7 bases at J, with 14 bases in the middle. This CDR3 has 13 amino acids. Notes on this clone: Antigen unknown.

A multiplex PCR was run with 60 Vbeta primers and 13 Jbeta primers. In the original workflow: An analysis performed later counted 73 million or so unique TCR beta chains (roughly 11 million of them shared). Some clones are missing from TCRdb's copy, which holds only in-frame ones; the method was immunoSEQ multiplex PCR. V and J calls plus clone size are reproduced from that table; the DNA served to infer D and trimming. The sample yields about 120,000 clones, roughly 85% seen once. Study-wide points: With high specificity and sensitivity, the classifier reportedly diagnosed cytomegalovirus status. In an earlier analysis, in roughly 580 donors, most V segments appeared productive either ~90% or ~30% of the time. One cluster of highly shared sequence variants probably arose as a sequencing artifact.

This chain connects TRBV9 to TRBJ2-5; D is uncertain. The origin of this receptor is a woman between 35 and 50 years old in good health and CMV-seropositive. The sequenced material came from PBMCs. The CDR3 sequence: CASSSTSPGTQYF. CDR3 DNA: TGTGCCAGCAGCTCTACCAGTCCGGGGACCCAGTACTTC.